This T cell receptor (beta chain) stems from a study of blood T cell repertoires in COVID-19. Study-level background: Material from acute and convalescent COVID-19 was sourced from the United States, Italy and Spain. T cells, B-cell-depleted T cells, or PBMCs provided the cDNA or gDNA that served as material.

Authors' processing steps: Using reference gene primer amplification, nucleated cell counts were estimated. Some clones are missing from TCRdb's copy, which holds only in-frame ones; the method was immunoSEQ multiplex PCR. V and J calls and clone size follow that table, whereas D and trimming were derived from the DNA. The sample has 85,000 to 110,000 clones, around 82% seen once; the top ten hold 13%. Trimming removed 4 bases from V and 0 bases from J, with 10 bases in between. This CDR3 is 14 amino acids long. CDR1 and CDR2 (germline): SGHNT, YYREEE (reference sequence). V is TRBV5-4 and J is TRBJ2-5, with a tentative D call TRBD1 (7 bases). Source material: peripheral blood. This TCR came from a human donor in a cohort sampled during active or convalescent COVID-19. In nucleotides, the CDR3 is TGTGCCAGCAGCGCGGGACAGTACCAAGAGACCCAGTACTTC. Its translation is CASSAGQYQETQYF.